One and the same sample provided the 26 T cell receptor beta chains below, sequenced in a study of T cell changes during pregnancy in multiple sclerosis. Profiling relied on immunoSEQ multiplex PCR, and the TCRdb table lists in-frame clones only, not all of them. The profile shows roughly 48,000 clones, over 75% of them singletons. The source was CD4+ T cells from peripheral blood mononuclear cells, collected in the second trimester of pregnancy. These TCRs come from a female donor with multiple sclerosis, enrolled in a pregnancy study.

The genes are TRBV28 and TRBJ1-1, with D perhaps matching TRBD1 (5 bases). Germline V gene sequence: CDR1 MDHEN, CDR2 SYDVKM. The CDR3 loop spans 13 amino acids. With 4 bases removed from V and 6 bases from J, the gap between germline ends came to 12 bases. The CDR3 DNA reads as TGTGCCAGCAGTTACCAGGGTGAGGCTGAAGCTTTCTTT. Amino acids: CASSYQGEAEAFF.

V gene TRBV11-2 combines with J gene TRBJ2-5; 9 bases fit TRBD1. Germline CDR1 reads SGHAT; CDR2 reads FQNNGV. The trim removed 3 bases at V and 4 bases at J, leaving 3 bases unmatched. There are 14 residues in the CDR3. The CDR3, as DNA: TGTGCCAGCAGCTTGCGGACAGGGGCAGAGACCCAGTACTTC. It specifies CASSLRTGAETQYF.

CDR3 amino acids: CASRPSGNTDTQYF. The CDR3 coding sequence is TGTGCCAGCCGACCTAGCGGTAACACAGATACGCAGTATTTT. V is TRBV28 and J is TRBJ2-3; TRBD2 matches at 7 bases. Germline V lookup: CDR1 MDHEN, CDR2 SYDVKM. The CDR3 covers 14 residues. The ends lost 8 bases at V and 2 bases at J; junction bases unmatched: 7.

The V gene is TRBV5-5, the J gene TRBJ2-1; possibly TRBD2 for D (6 bases). V dropped 2 bases and J dropped 5 bases, with 14 bases sitting between them. The CDR3 covers 15 residues. The germline V gene has CDR1 SGHKS and CDR2 YYEKEE (reference sequence). The CDR3 protein is CASSFRLAKDNEQFF. CDR3 coding DNA: TGTGCCAGCAGCTTTAGGCTAGCGAAAGACAATGAGCAGTTCTTC.

The chain couples TRBV5-1 to TRBJ2-7; 14 bases agree with TRBD2. Germline CDR1 reads SGHRS; CDR2 reads YFSETQ. V lost 4 bases, J lost 4 bases, and 7 bases stayed unmatched. This CDR3 comprises 16 residues. CDR3 region: CASSPQGLAGGYEQYF. Here the CDR3 DNA reads TGCGCCAGCAGCCCACAAGGACTAGCGGGAGGATACGAGCAGTACTTC.

The chain has TRBV19 and TRBJ2-5; 8 bases fit TRBD1. CDR3 length equals 15 residues. Per the germline V gene, CDR1 is LNHDA and CDR2 is SQIVND (reference sequence). With 1 base clipped from V and 7 bases from J, the junction kept 8 bases outside the gene matches. CDR3 in amino acids: CASSIVGDGQGTQYF. Written as DNA, the CDR3 is TGTGCCAGTAGTATAGTTGGGGACGGACAGGGGACCCAGTACTTC.

This clone came up a few times. V is TRBV5-1 and J is TRBJ2-5; 9 positions match TRBD2. Per germline, CDR1 SGHRS and CDR2 YFSETQ. CDR3 length: 16 amino acids. V lost 4 bases to trimming and J lost 5 bases; unmatched junction nucleotides: 12. As DNA, the CDR3 is TGCGCCAGCAGCGTGACTAGCGGACGGAGTAGGGAGACCCAGTACTTC. This gives the protein CASSVTSGRSRETQYF.

This sequence joins TRBV29-1 and TRBJ2-1, with D perhaps TRBD1 (6 bases). The germline V gene has CDR1 SQVTM and CDR2 ANQGSEA. CDR3 length equals 12 residues. Trimming left V 6 bases short and J 6 bases short, with 12 bases between. CDR3 DNA sequence: TGCAGCGTCCCCACAGGGCTCAATGAGCAGTTCTTC. The encoded protein is CSVPTGLNEQFF.

The gene calls are TRBV30 and TRBJ1-5; D may be TRBD1 (5 bases). Germline assignment: CDR1 GTSNPN and CDR2 SVGIG (reference sequence). V was clipped by 1 base and J by 2 bases, with 6 bases between them. The CDR3 is 13 residues long. CDR3 in amino acids: CAWSEGGNQPQHF. The CDR3 DNA sequence: TGTGCCTGGAGTGAAGGGGGCAATCAGCCCCAGCATTTT.

This sequence joins TRBV19 and TRBJ1-4, with 9 nucleotides matching TRBD1. The CDR3 sequence is 14 residues long. The J segment lost 5 bases and the V segment lost 4 bases, leaving 2 bases of the junction unmatched. The germline CDR1 and CDR2 sequences are LNHDA and SQIVND (reference sequence). The CDR3 is CASSTGQGNEKLFF. CDR3 in DNA: TGTGCCAGTAGTACCGGACAGGGGAATGAAAAACTGTTTTTT.

This chain uses TRBV11-2 with TRBJ1-2; a weak D match, TRBD1 (6 bases). Germline loops: CDR1 SGHAT, CDR2 FQNNGV. The CDR3 is 14 residues long. V was pared by 2 bases and J by 8 bases, with 15 bases between. The CDR3 loop reads CASSLTGGGQGYTF. The CDR3 DNA sequence: TGTGCCAGCAGCTTAACGGGGGGCGGACAAGGCTACACCTTC.

This clone has a single count. The chain employs TRBV6-1 and TRBJ2-7; 8 bases fit TRBD1. After removal of 1 base from V and 3 bases from J, the junction contained 5 bases not matched to a gene. The CDR3 covers 15 residues. Germline V gene sequence: CDR1 MNHNS, CDR2 SASEGT. CDR3 coding DNA: TGTGCCAGCAGTGAAGTGCCGGGACAGGTCTACGAGCAGTACTTC. As protein: CASSEVPGQVYEQYF.

This sequence joins TRBV7-9 and TRBJ2-7; 7 bases line up with TRBD1. J lost 1 base, V lost 5 bases, and 5 bases had no gene match. Germline values: CDR1 SEHNR, CDR2 FQNEAQ (reference sequence). The CDR3 runs to 14 residues. The DNA for the CDR3 is TGTGCCAGCAGCATCGACAGGGCGTCCTACGAGCAGTACTTC. Its translation is CASSIDRASYEQYF.

The CDR3: CASSAHITKEGVSNQPQHF. The CDR3 coding sequence is TGTGCCAGCAGTGCCCATATTACCAAGGAAGGGGTTAGCAATCAGCCCCAGCATTTT. The chain carries TRBV2 and TRBJ1-5; possible D gene TRBD1, 5 bases. V lost 4 bases and J 0 bases, leaving 22 bases between the germline ends. CDR1 and CDR2 (germline): SNHLY, FYNNEI. The CDR3 is 19 residues long.

The V call is TRBV5-1, the J call TRBJ2-7, with 14 bases fitting TRBD2. There are 16 residues in the CDR3. J gave up 4 bases and V 3 bases, and 6 bases lay outside the gene matches. In germline, CDR1 is SGHRS, CDR2 YFSETQ. The CDR3 protein is CASSWGLAGARYEQYF. Here the CDR3 DNA reads TGCGCCAGCAGCTGGGGACTAGCGGGAGCTAGGTACGAGCAGTACTTC.

The chain joins TRBV28 to TRBJ2-7; D possibly corresponds to TRBD2 (6 bases). CDR1 MDHEN and CDR2 SYDVKM come from the germline V gene. Between the trimmed V and J ends, which lost 6 bases and 7 bases, there was a span of 19 bases. The CDR3 has 14 amino acids. The CDR3 loop reads CASSYPLRGEEQYF. Written as DNA, the CDR3 is TGTGCCAGCAGCTACCCCCTCCGCGGGGAAGAGCAGTACTTC.

The chain links TRBV6-5 to TRBJ2-1, with a weak D call TRBD1 (5 bases). In germline, CDR1 is MNHEY, CDR2 SVGAGI. V was pared by 2 bases and J by 7 bases, with 15 bases between. CDR3 size: 15 residues. CDR3 sequence (DNA): TGTGCCAGCAGTTACGGTCAGGGTCGGATAAATGAGCAGTTCTTC. Residues: CASSYGQGRINEQFF.

The CDR3 DNA reads TGTGCCAGCAGTTTAAGTCAGGGGACTGGAAACACCATATATTTT. This gives the protein CASSLSQGTGNTIYF. The V call is TRBV27, the J call TRBJ1-3, with a tentative D call TRBD1 (6 bases). The germline gives CDR1 MNHEY, CDR2 SMNVEV (reference sequence). The V end was cut by 2 bases, the J end by 2 bases, with 10 bases between. The CDR3 loop spans 15 amino acids.

The chain joins TRBV18 to TRBJ1-1; a possible D gene is TRBD1 (5 bases). The CDR3 has 14 residues. Trimming pared 5 bases from V and 2 bases from J, leaving 12 bases between. Germline-derived CDR1 and CDR2 are KGHSH and LQKENI. The CDR3 reads CASSTMTANTEAFF. The DNA for the CDR3 is TGTGCCAGCTCAACCATGACAGCAAACACTGAAGCTTTCTTT.

The rearrangement joins TRBV7-2 to TRBJ2-3; D is ambiguous. With 1 base removed from V and 2 bases from J, the gap between germline ends came to 10 bases. The CDR3 covers 15 residues. Germline-derived CDR1 and CDR2 are SGHTA and FQGNSA. The CDR3 here is CASSLVRLSTDTQYF. As DNA, the CDR3 is TGTGCCAGCAGCTTAGTTCGTCTATCCACAGATACGCAGTATTTT.

The chain couples TRBV5-1 to TRBJ2-3, with a possible D match to TRBD1 (6 bases). Trimming took off 0 bases at V and 3 bases at J, with 11 bases between the two ends. The CDR3 is 15 amino acids. Germline CDR1 reads SGHRS; CDR2 reads YFSETQ. The chain's CDR3 is CASSLDQGSTDTQYF. The CDR3 DNA reads as TGCGCCAGCAGCTTGGATCAGGGGAGTACAGATACGCAGTATTTT.

The chain has TRBV4-1 and TRBJ1-1; D perhaps matches TRBD1 (5 bases). V dropped 0 bases and J dropped 0 bases, with 11 bases sitting between them. CDR1 and CDR2 (germline): MGHRA, YSYEKL. This CDR3 comprises 16 residues. Here the CDR3 reads CASSQEVGRVNTEAFF. The DNA of the CDR3 is TGCGCCAGCAGCCAAGAGGTCGGCAGGGTGAACACTGAAGCTTTCTTT.

The gene calls are TRBV28 and TRBJ1-2, with no clear D. The CDR3 totals 12 residues. Germline V gives CDR1 MDHEN, CDR2 SYDVKM. The V gene lost 5 bases and the J gene lost 4 bases, with 8 bases spanning the gap. The CDR3 region has the DNA TGTGCCAGCAGTACAGCAGTCTATGGCTACACCTTC. As protein: CASSTAVYGYTF.

The J gene is TRBJ2-3, the V gene TRBV5-1; 11 bases line up with TRBD2. Germline-derived CDR1 and CDR2 are SGHRS and YFSETQ. This CDR3 region has 16 residues. The V and J ends lost 0 bases and 4 bases, in that order; junction bases with no gene match: 4. CDR3: CASSLVPLAGADTQYF. CDR3 nucleotide sequence: TGCGCCAGCAGCTTGGTCCCACTAGCGGGGGCAGATACGCAGTATTTT.

CDR3 protein: CASGGDRAAYEQYF. The CDR3 nucleotides are TGTGCCAGCGGGGGGGACAGGGCCGCCTACGAGCAGTACTTC. V is TRBV6-1 and J is TRBJ2-7; 9 bases are shared with TRBD1. This CDR3 spans 14 amino acids. The V gene end was trimmed by 8 bases and the J gene end by 2 bases; junction bases not matched to a gene: 7. Per germline, CDR1 MNHNS and CDR2 SASEGT.

This sequence joins TRBV9 and TRBJ1-2; the D gene is possibly TRBD1 (6 bases). CDR3 size: 12 residues. The germline V and J ends were trimmed by 4 bases and 2 bases, with 6 bases remaining between them. The germline V gene encodes CDR1 SGDLS and CDR2 YYNGEE. The chain's CDR3 is CASSTGNYGYTF. Here the CDR3 DNA reads TGTGCCAGCAGCACAGGGAACTATGGCTACACCTTC.